This TCR beta chain stems from a study of blood T cell repertoires in COVID-19. Sequencing used immunoSEQ multiplex PCR; TCRdb keeps in-frame clones, though not all of them. Of hundreds of thousands of clones in the sample, 85% to 90% were seen once. V shed 0 bases and J shed 7 bases, with 13 bases lying between them. This CDR3 spans 15 amino acids. Germline loops: CDR1 SGHAT, CDR2 FQNNGV. The V gene is TRBV11-2, the J gene TRBJ2-4; D is perhaps TRBD2 (6 bases). The sequencing sample was made of peripheral blood. The sequence was collected from a woman aged 45-65 years with COVID-19, enrolled during active disease. The CDR3, as DNA: TGTGCCAGCAGCTTAGAGGGATGGAGGGCTAACATTCAGTACTTC. This translates into CASSLEGWRANIQYF.